This TCR beta chain was sequenced during a study of radiation and T cells in renal cell carcinoma. Study outcomes and limitations: In blood, top tumor clones expanded by 2 weeks, shrinking by 4.

Some clones are missing from TCRdb's copy, which holds only in-frame ones; the method was immunoSEQ multiplex PCR. The sample contains about 170,000 clones, roughly 90% of which appear only once. Only one count was recorded for this clone. Its antigen remains unknown. The time point was: blood 4 weeks post-SBRT, at nephrectomy. Treatment noted: 15 Gy SBRT to primary tumor, nephrectomy 4 weeks later. Serial blood draws occurred at baseline and 2 and 4 weeks post-SBRT. The CDR3 runs 15 residues. V lost 2 bases and J lost 0, with 11 bases in between. The germline V gene encodes CDR1 MGHDK and CDR2 SYGVNS. This chain joins TRBV25-1 and TRBJ2-7; D is possibly TRBD2 (6 bases). The source of this sequence is a woman between 45 and 65 years old with renal cell carcinoma. This specimen was blood, taken from a patient whose treatment included radiotherapy and nephrectomy. The CDR3 sequence: CASSETRGASYEQYF. As DNA, the CDR3 is TGTGCCAGCAGTGAAACCCGCGGGGCCTCCTACGAGCAGTACTTC.